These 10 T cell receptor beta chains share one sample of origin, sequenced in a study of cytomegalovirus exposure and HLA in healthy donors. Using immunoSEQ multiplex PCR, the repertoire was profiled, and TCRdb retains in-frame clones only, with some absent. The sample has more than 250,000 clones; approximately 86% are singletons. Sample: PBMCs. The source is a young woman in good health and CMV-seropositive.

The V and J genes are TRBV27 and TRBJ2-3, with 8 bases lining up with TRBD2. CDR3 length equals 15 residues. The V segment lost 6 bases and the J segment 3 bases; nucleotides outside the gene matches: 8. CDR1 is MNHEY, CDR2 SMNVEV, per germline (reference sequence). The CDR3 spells CASRASGSGTDTQYF. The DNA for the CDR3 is TGTGCCAGCAGGGCCAGCGGGAGCGGTACAGATACGCAGTATTTT.

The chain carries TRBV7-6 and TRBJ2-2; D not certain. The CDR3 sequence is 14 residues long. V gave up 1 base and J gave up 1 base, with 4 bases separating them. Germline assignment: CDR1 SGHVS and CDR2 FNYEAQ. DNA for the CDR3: TGTGCCAGCAGCTTAGTAAGGAACACCGGGGAGCTGTTTTTT. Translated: CASSLVRNTGELFF.

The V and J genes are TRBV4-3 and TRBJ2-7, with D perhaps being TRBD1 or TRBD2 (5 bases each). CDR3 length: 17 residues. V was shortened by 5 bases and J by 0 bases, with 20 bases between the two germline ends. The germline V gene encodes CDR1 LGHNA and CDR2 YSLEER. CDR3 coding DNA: TGCGCCAGCAGCAAGGTTACCGGGACGGGGAGCTCCTACGAGCAGTACTTC. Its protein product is CASSKVTGTGSSYEQYF.

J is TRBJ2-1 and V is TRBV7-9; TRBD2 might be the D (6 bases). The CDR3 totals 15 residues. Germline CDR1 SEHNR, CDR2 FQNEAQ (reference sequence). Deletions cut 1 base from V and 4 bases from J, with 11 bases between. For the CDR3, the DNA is TGTGCCAGCAGCTTAGAGGGACTGAGTTACAATGAGCAGTTCTTC. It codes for CASSLEGLSYNEQFF.

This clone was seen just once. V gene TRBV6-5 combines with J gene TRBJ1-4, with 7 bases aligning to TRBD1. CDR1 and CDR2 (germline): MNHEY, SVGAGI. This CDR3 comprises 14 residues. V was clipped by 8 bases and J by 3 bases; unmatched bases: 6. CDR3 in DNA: TGTGCCAGCTCAGGGGGGGGCTCTAATGAAAAACTGTTTTTT. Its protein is CASSGGGSNEKLFF.

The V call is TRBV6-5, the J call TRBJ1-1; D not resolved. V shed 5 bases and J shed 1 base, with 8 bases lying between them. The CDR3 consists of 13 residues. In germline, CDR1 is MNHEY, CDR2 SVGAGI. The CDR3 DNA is TGTGCCAGCAGTCGGACGGCGAACACTGAAGCTTTCTTT. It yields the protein CASSRTANTEAFF.

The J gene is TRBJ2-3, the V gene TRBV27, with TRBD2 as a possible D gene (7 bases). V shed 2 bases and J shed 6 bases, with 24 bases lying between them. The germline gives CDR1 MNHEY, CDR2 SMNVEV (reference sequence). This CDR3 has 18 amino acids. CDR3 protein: CASSLPNPGGPFSDTQYF. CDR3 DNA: TGTGCCAGCAGTTTACCCAACCCGGGGGGCCCGTTCTCGGATACGCAGTATTTT.

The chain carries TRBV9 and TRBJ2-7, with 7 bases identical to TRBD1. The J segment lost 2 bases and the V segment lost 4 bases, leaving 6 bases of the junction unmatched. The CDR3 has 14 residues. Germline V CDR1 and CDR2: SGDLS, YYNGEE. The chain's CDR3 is CASSPGQSAYEQYF. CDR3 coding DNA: TGTGCCAGCAGCCCGGGACAGAGCGCCTACGAGCAGTACTTC.

DNA for the CDR3: TGTGCCAGCAGCTTAGGCACGACAGGGAACACTGAAGCTTTCTTT. Protein: CASSLGTTGNTEAFF. The rearrangement joins TRBV7-9 to TRBJ1-1, with a tentative D call TRBD1 (6 bases). The CDR3 is 15 residues long. With 1 base removed from V and 1 base from J, the gap between germline ends came to 10 bases. The germline CDR1 and CDR2 sequences are SEHNR and FQNEAQ (reference sequence).

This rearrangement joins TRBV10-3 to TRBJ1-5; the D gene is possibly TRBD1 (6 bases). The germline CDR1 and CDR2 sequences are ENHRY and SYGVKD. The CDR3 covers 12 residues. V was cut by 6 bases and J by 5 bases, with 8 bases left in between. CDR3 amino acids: CAISRGDQPQHF. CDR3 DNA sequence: TGTGCCATCAGCAGGGGCGATCAGCCCCAGCATTTT.